A single sample is the source of the 30 T cell receptor beta chains below, sequenced in a study of cytomegalovirus exposure and HLA in healthy donors. The protocol was immunoSEQ multiplex PCR, while the TCRdb copy is restricted to in-frame clones and leaves out a portion. Among about 270,000 clones listed, 80% to 90% were seen once. The source material was PBMCs. Every receptor here comes from a woman aged 18 to 35 in good health and CMV-seronegative.

This clone was recorded only once. The chain is built from TRBV13 and TRBJ2-3; TRBD2 agrees at 11 bases. The CDR3 loop spans 15 amino acids. The trim removed 4 bases at V and 5 bases at J, leaving 5 bases unmatched. The germline V gene has CDR1 PRHDT and CDR2 FYEKMQ (reference sequence). CDR3 in DNA: TGTGCCAGCAGCTCTAGCGGGAGGTCCAGAGATACGCAGTATTTT. Protein: CASSSSGRSRDTQYF.

The chain recombines TRBV13 with TRBJ2-1, with TRBD1 matching over 10 bases. Germline loops: CDR1 PRHDT, CDR2 FYEKMQ (reference sequence). The CDR3 length is 17 residues. J gave up 2 bases and V 4 bases, and 8 bases lay outside the gene matches. The CDR3 reads CASSSAGTGVPYNEQFF. In nucleotides, the CDR3 is TGTGCCAGCAGCTCGGCCGGGACAGGGGTCCCCTACAATGAGCAGTTCTTC.

The V call is TRBV19, the J call TRBJ2-1, with 10 positions matching TRBD2. CDR3 length equals 18 residues. Germline CDR1 and CDR2: LNHDA and SQIVND (reference sequence). Unmatched junction bases numbered 9, after V lost 0 bases and J lost 4 bases. CDR3 DNA: TGTGCCAGTAGTATAGATAGGGCAGCGGGAGGGGTTTACAATGAGCAGTTCTTC. It yields the protein CASSIDRAAGGVYNEQFF.

The rearrangement joins TRBV29-1 to TRBJ2-3; D not resolved. This CDR3 is 10 amino acids long. V lost 7 bases, J lost 5 bases, and 7 bases lay in between. Germline assignment: CDR1 SQVTM and CDR2 ANQGSEA. The CDR3 loop is CSGWRDTQYF. CDR3 bases: TGCAGCGGGTGGAGAGATACGCAGTATTTT.

V gene TRBV7-9 combines with J gene TRBJ2-1, with 9 bases aligning to TRBD1. The CDR3 extends over 15 amino acids. The V segment lost 4 bases and the J segment 5 bases; nucleotides outside the gene matches: 6. CDR1 SEHNR and CDR2 FQNEAQ come from the germline V gene (reference sequence). The CDR3 here is CASSSRDREHNEQFF. The CDR3 coding sequence is TGTGCCAGCAGCTCCCGGGACAGGGAACACAATGAGCAGTTCTTC.

This chain uses TRBV25-1 with TRBJ1-2; 8 bases match TRBD1. This CDR3 is 14 amino acids long. Germline trimming cut 3 bases from V and 7 bases from J; bases unmatched to any gene: 7. CDR1 and CDR2 from the germline V gene are MGHDK and SYGVNS. CDR3 loop: CASSDIGQGRGYTF. The CDR3, as DNA: TGTGCCAGCAGTGATATCGGACAGGGCCGTGGCTACACCTTC.

In this sample, this clone turned up once. V gene TRBV11-3 combines with J gene TRBJ1-2; 9 nucleotides line up with TRBD1. V shed 6 bases and J 7 bases; nucleotides not matched to a gene: 9. This CDR3 has 14 amino acids. The germline V gene encodes CDR1 SGHNT and CDR2 YENEEA. The CDR3 is CASRRGQGESGYTF. CDR3 sequence (DNA): TGTGCCAGCAGGCGGGGACAGGGAGAGAGTGGCTACACCTTC.

The chain joins TRBV7-3 to TRBJ1-6; TRBD1 matches at 8 bases. CDR3 length: 15 amino acids. V dropped 3 bases and J dropped 6; count of bases not matched to a gene: 4. CDR1 is SGHTA and CDR2 is FQGTGA in the germline V gene. The CDR3 sequence is CASSFRTGPNSPLHF. CDR3 bases: TGTGCCAGCAGCTTCCGGACAGGGCCTAATTCACCCCTCCACTTT.

The chain uses TRBV30 and TRBJ2-1, with 15 bases aligning to TRBD2. The J segment lost 0 bases and the V segment lost 2 bases, leaving 5 bases of the junction unmatched. Germline loops: CDR1 GTSNPN, CDR2 SVGIG (reference sequence). The CDR3 has 18 amino acids. CDR3 sequence (DNA): TGTGCCTGGAGTCACGGGACTAGCGGGAGGAACTCCTACAATGAGCAGTTCTTC. Its translation: CAWSHGTSGRNSYNEQFF.

The V call is TRBV27, the J call TRBJ2-7, with 7 bases that match TRBD2. The CDR3 has 16 amino acids. CDR1 MNHEY and CDR2 SMNVEV come from the germline V gene (reference sequence). J lost 3 bases, V lost 2 bases, and 10 bases had no gene match. CDR3 residues: CASSLDPSGTGYEQYF. DNA of the CDR3: TGTGCCAGCAGTTTAGATCCGAGCGGGACCGGCTACGAGCAGTACTTC.

The chain uses TRBV2 and TRBJ1-6, with D perhaps TRBD1 (5 bases). With 6 bases removed from V and 7 bases from J, the gap between germline ends came to 13 bases. Germline CDR1 SNHLY, CDR2 FYNNEI. This CDR3 has 14 amino acids. Here the CDR3 reads CASRSLSGNSPLHF. CDR3 nucleotide sequence: TGTGCCAGCAGGAGCCTCTCAGGGAATTCACCCCTCCACTTT.

The chain carries TRBV19 and TRBJ2-3; TRBD1 aligns across 11 bases. Germline V CDR1 and CDR2: LNHDA, SQIVND (reference sequence). Trimming at V came to 10 bases and at J to 5 bases, leaving 11 bases not matched to a gene. The CDR3 has 15 residues. CDR3 sequence: CATRDRGFAQDTQYF. CDR3 in DNA: TGTGCCACCCGGGACAGGGGGTTCGCACAAGATACGCAGTATTTT.

This chain connects TRBV5-4 to TRBJ2-5; weak D call: TRBD2 (5 bases). The CDR3 length is 14 residues. Germline CDR1 reads SGHNT; CDR2 reads YYREEE (reference sequence). The germline V and J ends were trimmed by 5 bases and 2 bases, with 13 bases remaining between them. The CDR3: CASSLLGEQETQYF. The CDR3, as DNA: TGTGCCAGCAGTTTGCTCGGGGAGCAAGAGACCCAGTACTTC.

This chain joins TRBV4-1 and TRBJ2-7; TRBD2 aligns across 9 bases. There are 14 residues in the CDR3. V lost 4 bases and J lost 2; bases outside the gene matches: 3. Germline V gene lookup returns CDR1 MGHRA and CDR2 YSYEKL. This CDR3 is CASSLLAGPYEQYF. The CDR3, as DNA: TGCGCCAGCAGCCTCCTAGCGGGACCCTACGAGCAGTACTTC.

This chain joins TRBV7-2 and TRBJ2-5; TRBD1 agrees at 9 bases. V trimming: 5 bases; J trimming: 7 bases; junction bases outside the gene matches: 8. The CDR3 length is 14 residues. Germline CDR1 and CDR2: SGHTA and FQGNSA. The CDR3 region is CASSGDRVQGTQYF. CDR3 nucleotide sequence: TGTGCCAGCAGCGGGGACAGGGTCCAGGGGACCCAGTACTTC.

The rearrangement joins TRBV11-2 to TRBJ1-2; possible D gene TRBD1, 6 bases. There are 19 residues in the CDR3. Trimming pared 5 bases from V and 0 bases from J, leaving 25 bases between. The germline V gene encodes CDR1 SGHAT and CDR2 FQNNGV. CDR3 nucleotides: TGTGCCAGCAGCCCATACAGGGACCCGCAGGCAACTTCTAACTATGGCTACACCTTC. Translating gives CASSPYRDPQATSNYGYTF.

This chain links TRBV19 with TRBJ1-5; no firm D call. Germline V gene lookup returns CDR1 LNHDA and CDR2 SQIVND (reference sequence). The CDR3 has 13 amino acids. V dropped 7 bases and J dropped 3 bases, with 10 bases sitting between them. Here the CDR3 DNA reads TGTGCCAGTACTAATTCCATCAATCAGCCCCAGCATTTT. This codes for CASTNSINQPQHF.

The chain employs TRBV2 and TRBJ2-1; 9 nucleotides align to TRBD1. The CDR3 covers 15 residues. The V gene's germline CDR1 is SNHLY and CDR2 FYNNEI. The trim removed 6 bases at V and 4 bases at J, leaving 7 bases unmatched. CDR3 in DNA: TGTGCCAGCAGCCCCGGGACAGGGTGGTACAATGAGCAGTTCTTC. It encodes CASSPGTGWYNEQFF.

On this clone itself: Other DNA sequences from this sample encode an identical CDR3 as well. The V call is TRBV11-2, the J call TRBJ2-7, with 8 bases aligning to TRBD1. Germline V CDR1 and CDR2: SGHAT, FQNNGV. V shed 1 base, J shed 3 bases, and the junction held 5 bases outside the gene matches. The CDR3 has 15 residues. CDR3 residues: CASSLGGTGSYEQYF. The CDR3 DNA follows: TGTGCCAGCAGCTTAGGGGGGACAGGTAGCTACGAGCAGTACTTC. The complete variable domain, with remaining parts taken from reference TRBV11-2 and TRBJ2-7, reads EAGVAQSPRYKIIEKRQSVAFWCNPISGHATLYWYQQILGQGPKLLIQFQNNGVVDDSQLPKDRFSAERLKGVDSTLKIQPAKLEDSAVYLCASSLGGTGSYEQYFGPGTRLTVT.

The rearrangement uses TRBV7-9 and TRBJ2-7; TRBD1 matches at 7 bases. CDR1 is SEHNR and CDR2 is FQNEAQ in the germline V gene (reference sequence). The CDR3 loop spans 15 amino acids. With V trimmed by 5 bases and J by 5 bases, 12 bases remained unmatched. The CDR3 coding sequence is TGTGCCAGCAGCCCGAGGGGGCAGGGGAGTGACGAGCAGTACTTC. Its translation is CASSPRGQGSDEQYF.

The rearrangement links TRBV27 to TRBJ2-6, with 9 bases fitting TRBD1. V shed 6 bases, J shed 0 bases, and the junction held 6 bases outside the gene matches. There are 17 residues in the CDR3. CDR1 and CDR2 (germline): MNHEY, SMNVEV (reference sequence). Here the CDR3 reads CASRPGTGNSGANVLTF. CDR3 bases: TGTGCCAGCAGGCCCGGGACAGGGAACTCTGGGGCCAACGTCCTGACTTTC.

The gene calls are TRBV2 and TRBJ1-1; 8 bases map to TRBD1. Germline CDR1 and CDR2: SNHLY and FYNNEI. The CDR3 length is 13 residues. Trimming at V came to 9 bases and at J to 1 base, leaving 4 bases not matched to a gene. CDR3 sequence reads: CARTGVANTEAFF. CDR3 in DNA: TGTGCCAGGACAGGGGTGGCGAACACTGAAGCTTTCTTT.

J is TRBJ2-1 and V is TRBV12-5; 7 nucleotides align to TRBD2. The trim removed 5 bases at V and 8 bases at J, leaving 6 bases unmatched. Germline V lookup: CDR1 LGHNT, CDR2 FRNRAP. The CDR3 has 13 residues. The CDR3 here is CASGNARGDEQFF. The CDR3, as DNA: TGTGCTAGTGGTAACGCCCGGGGGGATGAGCAGTTCTTC.

This chain joins TRBV4-3 and TRBJ2-2; the match to TRBD1 covers 10 bases. The V gene's germline CDR1 is LGHNA and CDR2 YSLEER. V dropped 4 bases and J dropped 5; count of bases not matched to a gene: 7. CDR3 size: 16 residues. This CDR3 is CASSPGGTGVTGELFF. The CDR3 DNA sequence: TGCGCCAGCAGCCCCGGGGGGACAGGGGTGACCGGGGAGCTGTTTTTT.

This rearrangement joins TRBV5-4 to TRBJ2-7, with 8 bases identical to TRBD2. CDR1 is SGHNT, CDR2 YYREEE, per germline (reference sequence). The V segment lost 2 bases and the J segment 1 base; nucleotides outside the gene matches: 5. The CDR3 runs 15 residues. CDR3 protein: CASSLKRGPSYEQYF. Written as DNA, the CDR3 is TGTGCCAGCAGCTTAAAGCGGGGGCCTTCCTACGAGCAGTACTTC.

The chain couples TRBV6-6 to TRBJ2-3, with 8 bases matching TRBD1. From germline, CDR1 is MNHNY and CDR2 SVGAGI (reference sequence). The CDR3 has 13 residues. The trim removed 8 bases at V and 1 base at J, leaving 2 bases unmatched. CDR3 region: CASGGQGTDTQYF. The DNA for the CDR3 is TGTGCCAGCGGGGGACAGGGCACAGATACGCAGTATTTT.

The rearrangement uses TRBV6-6 and TRBJ1-2, with D possibly being TRBD1 (5 bases). The CDR3 is 13 residues long. Deletions cut 0 bases from V and 8 bases from J, with 10 bases between. Germline V lookup: CDR1 MNHNY, CDR2 SVGAGI (reference sequence). This CDR3 reads CASSYSAGEGYTF. CDR3 sequence (DNA): TGTGCCAGCAGTTACTCGGCGGGGGAAGGCTACACCTTC.

This clone has a single count. The gene calls are TRBV27 and TRBJ2-2; TRBD2 matches at 9 bases. Unmatched junction bases numbered 5, after V lost 2 bases and J lost 4 bases. This CDR3 comprises 16 residues. Germline V gives CDR1 MNHEY, CDR2 SMNVEV (reference sequence). CDR3 residues: CASSLSGGQGTGELFF. DNA for the CDR3: TGTGCCAGCAGTTTAAGCGGGGGGCAGGGCACCGGGGAGCTGTTTTTT.

This clone was counted between two and nine times. The rearrangement links TRBV9 to TRBJ1-2; 8 bases fit TRBD1. This CDR3 is 15 amino acids long. From germline, CDR1 is SGDLS and CDR2 YYNGEE. V shed 4 bases and J 2 bases; nucleotides not matched to a gene: 7. The CDR3 sequence is CASSTRTGQNYGYTF. Here the CDR3 DNA reads TGTGCCAGCAGCACCCGGACAGGGCAGAACTATGGCTACACCTTC.

This clone appeared once. This sequence joins TRBV2 and TRBJ2-7; the match to TRBD2 covers 7 bases. Per the germline V gene, CDR1 is SNHLY and CDR2 is FYNNEI. This CDR3 has 14 amino acids. Losses at the gene ends were 3 bases for V and 3 bases for J; bases not matched to a gene: 5. The CDR3 spells CASSETKRGYEQYF. DNA for the CDR3: TGTGCCAGCAGTGAGACTAAGCGGGGCTACGAGCAGTACTTC.